The clone carrying this T cell receptor (beta chain) has at least ten counts. V was clipped by 10 bases and J by 5 bases; unmatched bases: 5. The CDR3 consists of 13 residues. Germline CDR1 reads MNHEY; CDR2 reads SVGEGT. This entry comes from a study of T cells after yellow fever vaccination. MiXCR, run by TCRdb on the 5' RACE reads, gives a single entry per CDR3 protein. Of approximately 110,000 distinct CDR3 sequences listed, 6% to 8% are singletons. The chain joins TRBV6-2 or TRBV6-3 to TRBJ2-5, with TRBD2 identical over 12 bases. The sequencing here drew on CD4+ T cells sorted from PBMCs, taken approximately 11 days after the first yellow fever vaccination. The receptor comes from a man between 18 and 29 years old who received the YFV17D yellow fever vaccine. The DNA of the CDR3 is TGTGCCACCCGACTAGCGGGGGACGAGACCCAGTACTTC. Protein product: CATRLAGDETQYF.